This TCR beta chain is from a study of OX40 agonist ivuxolimab in advanced cancers. Study-wide context: Recorded diagnoses for dose-escalation patients were hepatocellular carcinoma, melanoma, renal cell or head and neck cancer.

Researchers took blood at baseline, on cycle 4 day 1, and on cycle 7 day 1. The table came from immunoSEQ multiplex PCR; TCRdb's copy has only in-frame clones and leaves some out. The data contain roughly 80,000 clones, 80% to 90% of them singletons. Germline values: CDR1 MNHNS, CDR2 SASEGT. There are 12 residues in the CDR3. Trimming took 5 bases from V and 4 from J, leaving 8 bases between them. This TCR derives from an adult with an advanced solid tumor such as melanoma, head and neck, liver or kidney cancer. The chain links TRBV6-1 to TRBJ2-5, with D uncertain. Sequenced here: CD4+ or CD8+ T cells sorted from blood, sampled in a trial of the OX40 agonist ivuxolimab. CDR3 sequence: CASSSVGETQYF. The CDR3 nucleotides read TGTGCCAGCAGTTCAGTGGGAGAGACCCAGTACTTC.